Below, one T cell receptor beta chain is given with its context. The antigen remains unidentified. This record comes from a study of blood T cells in healthy people across ages. Study-wide results and limits: Roughly linear declines in TCR beta diversity per million T cells occurred with age. There were more naive CD4+ cells and higher diversity in long-lived donors than in aged donors.

PCR was performed a second time for about 6 to 12 cycles using a sample-barcoded 5' primer and a J-beta primer mix. A template-switch adaptor containing 12 random nucleotides labeled each cDNA molecule. Each CDR3 protein gets one entry after TCRdb re-called the 5' RACE reads with MiXCR. The sample yields approximately 900,000 distinct CDR3 sequences, roughly 52% seen once. CDR3 length: 14 amino acids. Germline lookup yields CDR1 SEHNR and CDR2 FQNEAQ (reference sequence). V lost 5 bases, J lost 7 bases, and 14 bases lay in between. Total RNA was isolated from each sample in quantities of at least 5.5 micrograms.

The receptor's source is a man aged 25-45 years in good health. The chain combines TRBV7-9 with TRBJ1-4; D is perhaps TRBD1 (5 bases). The sequencing input was blood. This CDR3 is CASSRVIGTEKLFF. In DNA form, the CDR3 reads TGTGCCAGCAGCCGTGTGATTGGGACTGAAAAACTGTTTTTT.